The T cell receptor (beta chain) described here comes from a study of T-cell reconstitution after alpha-beta-depleted transplantation in children (dated by TCRdb to the mid-2010s). Regarding the research as a whole: The study quantitatively tracked T-cell immune reconstitution after TCRalphabeta/CD19-depleted allogeneic hematopoietic cell transplantation in children using TCR repertoire profiling.

Sample treatment or condition, as interpreted from the label and publication: allogeneic hematopoietic cell transplantation with graft depleted of TCRalphabeta T cells and CD19 B cells. TCRalphabeta/CD19-depleted allogeneic hematopoietic cell grafts were given to the transplant recipients, all of whom were children. Libraries came from PCR. Sequencer: Illumina HiSeq 2500. To normalize quantification of the TCRbeta repertoire, the TCR libraries were built with molecular barcoding that relied on unique molecular identifiers. TCRdb trimmed the raw reads at Q25, called clones with MiXCR and kept productive beta chains. Each CDR3 protein appears once, grouped with its most common genes and DNA. In this sample the table shows approximately 800,000 distinct CDR3 sequences, roughly 16% of which occur a single time. The ten top clones hold around 5.3% of the sample. Points the paper makes about the study in general: Over the following months the frequencies of hyperexpanded clones went down, and after one year T-cell counts and TCRbeta diversity were mostly credited to newly produced T cells. About two months after transplant, the apparently early recovery of alphabetaT-cell counts reportedly depended on just several hundred clones that had expanded rapidly and came from non-depleted graft cells. In some patients, the high TCRbeta diversity seen at day 60 was put down to recipient T cells and intrathymic progenitors that had survived conditioning.

This clonotype was counted between two and nine times. No antigen is known for it. No base quality information exists; no much larger clone differs at one position. The CDR3, from cysteine to phenylalanine, totals 14 residues. Only the CDR3 part of the read is kept: 42 bases, read in frame from the first base. CDR1 and CDR2, per the germline V gene (reference sequence), are DFQATT and SNEGSKA. At the junction V is shortened by 6 bases and J by 7 bases, with 18 bases in between. The clonotype comes from a male patient between 10 and 17 years old who had a stem cell transplant for acute lymphoblastic leukemia, so the T cells may come from the graft donor. Recombination connected TRBV20-1 to TRBJ1-4; the D gene is possibly TRBD1, with 5 bases matching. Sample: PBMCs, mostly from graft donor cells, taken 360 days after TCRalphabeta/CD19-depleted stem cell transplant. The DNA sequence is as follows: TGCAGTGCCCGCCTAGCGGGGGTTCGTGAAAAACTGTTTTTT. It specifies CSARLAGVREKLFF.